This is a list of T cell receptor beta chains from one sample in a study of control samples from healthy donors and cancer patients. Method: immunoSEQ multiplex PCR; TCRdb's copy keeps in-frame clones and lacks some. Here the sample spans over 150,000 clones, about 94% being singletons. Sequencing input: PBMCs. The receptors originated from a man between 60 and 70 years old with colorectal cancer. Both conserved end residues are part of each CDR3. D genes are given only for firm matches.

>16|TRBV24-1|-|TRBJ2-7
CATSDSVPNESYEQYF
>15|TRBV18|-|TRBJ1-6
CASSRGQSDNSPLHF
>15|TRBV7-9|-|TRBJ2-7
CASSLEGSRWREQYF
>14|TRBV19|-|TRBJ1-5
CASSIGSSNQPQHF
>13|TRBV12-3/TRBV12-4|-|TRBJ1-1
CASKTYREPEAFF
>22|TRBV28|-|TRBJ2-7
CASSFPPGQGKVLAGGSYEQYF
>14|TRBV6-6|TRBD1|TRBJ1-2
CASSSPGQHYGYTF
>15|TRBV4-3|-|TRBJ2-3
CASSLNAASTDTQYF
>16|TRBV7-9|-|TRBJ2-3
CASSTRRGPHIDTQYF
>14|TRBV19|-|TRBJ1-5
CASSMGGLNQPQHF
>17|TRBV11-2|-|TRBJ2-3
CASSSRPGGGGPDTQYF
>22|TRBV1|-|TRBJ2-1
CTSSQDPLTSRTPRRRVDEQFF
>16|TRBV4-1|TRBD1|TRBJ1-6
CASSQRGQGDNSPLHF
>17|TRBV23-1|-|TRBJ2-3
CASSQPRRGISTDTQYF
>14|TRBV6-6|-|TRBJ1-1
CASSRAWEDTEAFF
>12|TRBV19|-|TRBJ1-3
CASSSTGNTIYF
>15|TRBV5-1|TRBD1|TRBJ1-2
CASSLAGTGDYGYTF
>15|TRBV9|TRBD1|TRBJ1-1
CASSSRGRGHTEAFF
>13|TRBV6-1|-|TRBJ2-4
CASSELAKNIQYF
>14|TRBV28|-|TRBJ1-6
CASISGQYNSPLHF
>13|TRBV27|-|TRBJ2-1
CASSLWGNNEQFF
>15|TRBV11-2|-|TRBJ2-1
CASSLGTSAYNEQFF
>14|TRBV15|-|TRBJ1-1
CATSRVAGNTEAFF